This T cell receptor (beta chain) was captured by sequencing in a study of cytomegalovirus exposure and HLA in healthy donors. Primers included in the PCR were 60 Vbeta and 13 Jbeta primers. The protocol was immunoSEQ multiplex PCR, while the TCRdb copy is restricted to in-frame clones and leaves out a portion. The table records approximately 160,000 clones, over 80% of them present only once. The ends were cut back, 0 bases at V and 4 bases at J, with 7 bases in the middle. CDR1 is SEHNR, CDR2 FQNEAQ, per germline (reference sequence). The CDR3 consists of 14 residues. The source material was PBMCs. The clonotype comes from a man aged 45-65 years in good health and CMV-seropositive. This chain uses TRBV7-9 with TRBJ1-5, with no clear D. Here the CDR3 reads CASSLAVANQPQHF. The CDR3 nucleotides read TGTGCCAGCAGCTTAGCCGTAGCTAATCAGCCCCAGCATTTT.